A single sample gave rise to the 10 T cell receptor beta chains below, sequenced in a study of blood T cell repertoires in COVID-19. The method was immunoSEQ multiplex PCR; TCRdb's version includes in-frame clones alone and lacks a portion of them. Here the sample spans hundreds of thousands of clones, roughly 87% being singletons. Sequencing input: PBMCs or T cells enriched from blood (not recorded which). These receptors all come from a woman aged 25 to 39 who had recovered from COVID-19.

J is TRBJ1-4 and V is TRBV5-1, with D maybe TRBD1 (6 bases). Germline CDR1 and CDR2: SGHRS and YFSETQ. The V gene lost 3 bases and the J gene lost 7 bases, with 16 bases spanning the gap. The CDR3 extends over 15 amino acids. CDR3 amino acids: CASSSIQGGGEKLFF. CDR3 nucleotides: TGCGCCAGCAGCTCCATACAGGGAGGGGGTGAAAAACTGTTTTTT.

This chain uses TRBV6-5 with TRBJ2-7; D gene unclear. The germline V and J ends were trimmed by 7 bases and 1 base, with 11 bases remaining between them. The CDR3 is 13 residues long. Germline V gene data show CDR1 as MNHEY and CDR2 as SVGAGI. CDR3 bases: TGTGCCAGCAAAAGAGTCCAATCCTACGAGCAGTACTTC. It is translated as CASKRVQSYEQYF.

This clone was observed a few times. The chain links TRBV6-4 to TRBJ2-1; perhaps TRBD2 as D (7 bases). CDR3 length: 16 residues. Per germline, CDR1 MRHNA and CDR2 SNTAGT. Trimming removed 1 base at V and 5 bases at J, with 15 bases between. CDR3 protein: CASSDLGRGDNNEQFF. CDR3 sequence (DNA): TGTGCCAGCAGTGACTTAGGACGGGGGGACAACAATGAGCAGTTCTTC.

A single count supports this clone. The chain uses TRBV14 and TRBJ2-5; 7 bases line up with TRBD2. This CDR3 is built from 14 residues. Per germline, CDR1 SGHDN and CDR2 FVKESK. Losses at the gene ends were 5 bases for V and 5 bases for J; bases not matched to a gene: 8. CDR3: CASSSSGARETQYF. CDR3 nucleotide sequence: TGTGCCAGCAGCTCCAGCGGGGCACGGGAGACCCAGTACTTC.

This chain joins TRBV9 and TRBJ1-6; no clear D. V lost 0 bases and J lost 4, with 11 bases in between. The germline gives CDR1 SGDLS, CDR2 YYNGEE. The CDR3 has 16 residues. For the CDR3, the DNA is TGTGCCAGCAGCGTAGGGGCATCGCCGTATAATTCACCCCTCCACTTT. Its translation: CASSVGASPYNSPLHF.

This chain connects TRBV19 to TRBJ2-7; D is possibly TRBD2 (5 bases). Germline CDR1 reads LNHDA; CDR2 reads SQIVND (reference sequence). CDR3 length: 14 amino acids. Deletions cut 3 bases from V and 0 bases from J, with 9 bases between. The CDR3 sequence: CASSIGRASYEQYF. DNA for the CDR3: TGTGCCAGTAGTATTGGGCGGGCCTCCTACGAGCAGTACTTC.

The rearrangement joins TRBV27 to TRBJ2-1, with D possibly being TRBD2 (5 bases). Germline loops: CDR1 MNHEY, CDR2 SMNVEV (reference sequence). V shed 3 bases and J shed 6 bases, with 12 bases lying between them. The CDR3 is made up of 14 amino acids. CDR3 sequence: CASSLLTSSNEQFF. As DNA, the CDR3 is TGTGCCAGCAGTTTGCTAACTAGTTCCAATGAGCAGTTCTTC.

The rearrangement links TRBV27 to TRBJ2-2; weak D call: TRBD2 (5 bases). Per germline, CDR1 MNHEY and CDR2 SMNVEV (reference sequence). The CDR3 extends over 14 amino acids. V shed 6 bases and J shed 4 bases, with 12 bases lying between them. The DNA for the CDR3 is TGTGCCAGCAGGGCGGGTCGGACCACCGGGGAGCTGTTTTTT. Translated, it gives CASRAGRTTGELFF.

This rearrangement joins TRBV5-1 to TRBJ1-1, with D unresolved. From germline, CDR1 is SGHRS and CDR2 YFSETQ. The CDR3 has 15 residues. Trimming stripped 1 base from V and 1 base from J, with 11 bases between. The CDR3 DNA follows: TGCGCCAGCAGCTTGTACACGACGGGGAACACTGAAGCTTTCTTT. This encodes CASSLYTTGNTEAFF.

In this sample, this clone turned up once. This sequence joins TRBV25-1 and TRBJ1-6; 9 nucleotides match TRBD1. CDR3 length equals 13 residues. V trimming: 6 bases; J trimming: 9 bases; junction bases outside the gene matches: 3. CDR1 and CDR2 from the germline V gene are MGHDK and SYGVNS. The DNA for the CDR3 is TGTGCCAGCAGCGGGACAGGGACTTCACCCCTCCACTTT. The encoded protein is CASSGTGTSPLHF.